The entry below describes one T cell receptor beta chain. This clone's antigen is unknown. At one of its ends the junction is not consistent with the germline gene, which may arise from a read error. These data originate in a study of OX40 agonist ivuxolimab in advanced cancers. Context from the whole study: The costimulatory receptor OX40 (CD134) was targeted by ivuxolimab, a fully human IgG2 agonistic monoclonal antibody. Patients were allowed to have had prior anti-PD-1, anti-PD-L1 or anti-CTLA-4 therapy, and approximately 43% of the dose-escalation patients had previously received checkpoint inhibitors. Intravenous ivuxolimab was administered to patients every 2 weeks at six dose levels: 0.01, 0.1, 0.3, 1.5, 3 and 10 mg/kg. A male proportion of 82.7% and a mean age of approximately 55 years, ranging from 23 to 79, were recorded for the dose-escalation cohort. Partial responses occurred in three dose-escalation patients, of whom one had hepatocellular carcinoma and two had cutaneous melanoma. The paper reports the monotherapy dose-escalation portion (N ≈ 52 patients) of the phase I ivuxolimab trial. Among the roughly 52 dose-escalation patients, approximately 20 had hepatocellular carcinoma, roughly 15 melanoma, 9 renal cell carcinoma and 9 head and neck cancer. The point of sequencing TCRbeta in the periphery was to test whether ivuxolimab changed TCR sequence diversity and drove clonal T-cell expansion. Study-wide conclusions, independent of this receptor: Antigen specificity was not determined for the clonally expanded peripheral T cells. In partial responders in the 0.1-3.0 mg/kg groups, normalized peripheral clonal expansion was found to be among the lowest, especially among CD8+ T cells. Clonal expansion of both CD4+ and CD8+ blood T cells was observed from baseline to week 6 at doses 0.1 to 3.0 mg/kg. After ivuxolimab, CD8+ T cells had more expanded clones than CD4+ T cells on average. Low levels of normalized T-cell clonal expansion were also shown by some nonresponding patients.

Genomic DNA was isolated from the sorted cells so that the TCRbeta CDR3 region could be sequenced. TCRbeta CDR3 regions were sequenced using the immunoSEQ Assay. TCRdb provides this immuneACCESS table in a form limited to in-frame rearrangements. Some clones are lacking; in checked studies, under half of them reflect an unresolved V gene, and why the rest are absent is not known. The sample records around 56,000 clones, roughly 80% of which are singletons. The ten most abundant clones make up about 3.5% of the sample. Patients with autoimmune disease history or receiving systemic immunosuppression were excluded from the trial. Peripheral blood for TCR sequencing was collected from all dose cohorts at baseline, on cycle 4 day 1, and on cycle 7 day 1. Samples came from an open-label, multicenter, first-in-human phase I dose-escalation trial of ivuxolimab. Adults with locally advanced or metastatic melanoma, renal cell, hepatocellular, or head and neck squamous cell carcinoma were enrolled in the trial. Before TCR sequencing, CD4+ T cells and CD8+ T cells were sorted from peripheral blood as separate populations.

The receptor's source is an adult with an advanced solid tumor such as melanoma, head and neck, liver or kidney cancer. The sample was CD4+ or CD8+ T cells sorted from blood, taken in a trial of the OX40 agonist ivuxolimab.

Here is the DNA: TGTGCCAGCAGCTTAAATGTGGTTTATGCCTTC. This gives the protein CASSLNVVYAF. The rearranged chain carries TRBV7-2 and TRBJ1-2; the D gene remains uncertain. CDR1 and CDR2, looked up from the germline V gene, are SGHTA and FQGNSA. CDR3 length: 11 amino acids, cysteine to phenylalanine. Just the 33-base CDR3 DNA is kept, in frame starting at base 1.